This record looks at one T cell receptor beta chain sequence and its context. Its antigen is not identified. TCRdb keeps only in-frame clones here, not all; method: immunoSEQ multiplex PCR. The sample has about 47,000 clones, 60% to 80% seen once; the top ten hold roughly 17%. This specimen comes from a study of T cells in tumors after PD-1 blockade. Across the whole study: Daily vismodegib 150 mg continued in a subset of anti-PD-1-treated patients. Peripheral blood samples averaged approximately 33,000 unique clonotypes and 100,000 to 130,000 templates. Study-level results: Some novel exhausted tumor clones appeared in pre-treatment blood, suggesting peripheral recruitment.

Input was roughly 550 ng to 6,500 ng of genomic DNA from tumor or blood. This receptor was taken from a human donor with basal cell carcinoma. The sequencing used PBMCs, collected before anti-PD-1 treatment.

For the CDR3, the DNA is TGTGCCAGCAGTCAGGACAGATCCGCTGGAAACACCATATATTTT. It yields the protein CASSQDRSAGNTIYF. This chain joins TRBV2 and TRBJ1-3, with D possibly matching TRBD1 (6 bases). The germline V and J ends were trimmed by 5 bases and 2 bases, with 13 bases remaining between them. CDR1 is SNHLY and CDR2 is FYNNEI in the germline V gene. The CDR3 runs to 15 residues.